What follows is one T cell receptor (beta chain) and its context. What it recognizes is unknown. V dropped 0 bases and J dropped 5 bases, with 10 bases sitting between them. Germline assignment: CDR1 SGHKS and CDR2 YYEKEE (reference sequence). The CDR3 length is 14 residues. The sample belongs to a study of cytomegalovirus exposure and HLA in healthy donors. Points from the study as a whole: Analysis was carried out at a later point, and it linked a missense DCLRE1C variant to TCR beta V- and J-gene trimming. In vitro assays verified that a few CMV-associated chains recognized CMV antigens specifically. Among immune exposure information, only CMV serostatus was available.

The PCR made use of 60 Vbeta and 13 Jbeta primers. Generated by immunoSEQ multiplex PCR, the TCRdb table keeps only in-frame clones and is missing some. The data show approximately 150,000 clones, approximately 79% seen once. Input material: PBMCs. The chain links TRBV5-5 to TRBJ2-3; D is possibly TRBD2 (5 bases). This TCR derives from a male donor in good health and CMV-seronegative. The CDR3 protein is CASSLGPRGDTQYF. CDR3 DNA sequence: TGTGCCAGCAGCTTGGGACCCCGGGGAGATACGCAGTATTTT.